The clone carrying this T cell receptor beta chain was observed many times. What it binds is not known. Amplified TCR beta CDR3 regions derived from RNA transcripts. The HTBI primer set drove a first-round RT-PCR of the TCR CDR3. Each CDR3 protein gets one entry after TCRdb re-called the multiplex PCR reads with MiXCR. The sample includes under 450,000 distinct CDR3 sequences, about 14% of them seen just once. Patients aged 18 to 65 had newly diagnosed hyperthyroidism of under 2 months' duration. This sample was included in a study of T cells in Graves' hyperthyroidism and ophthalmopathy. Germline-derived CDR1 and CDR2 are SNHLY and FYNNEI. The CDR3 spans 17 residues. Unmatched junction bases numbered 4, after V lost 3 bases and J lost 2 bases. Study findings and constraints: Ophthalmopathy, as predicted by the model, came a median around 6 months after the prediction. Blood also held most thyroid clonotypes expanded beyond 0.001.

The sequence derives from a man aged 25 to 45 with Graves' hyperthyroidism that later progressed to Graves' ophthalmopathy. The J gene is TRBJ1-6, the V gene TRBV2, with TRBD1 matching over 10 bases. Specimen: blood. The CDR3 DNA sequence: TGTGCCAGCAGTGATGGACAGGGGGGACCCTATAATTCACCCCTCCACTTT. This encodes CASSDGQGGPYNSPLHF.